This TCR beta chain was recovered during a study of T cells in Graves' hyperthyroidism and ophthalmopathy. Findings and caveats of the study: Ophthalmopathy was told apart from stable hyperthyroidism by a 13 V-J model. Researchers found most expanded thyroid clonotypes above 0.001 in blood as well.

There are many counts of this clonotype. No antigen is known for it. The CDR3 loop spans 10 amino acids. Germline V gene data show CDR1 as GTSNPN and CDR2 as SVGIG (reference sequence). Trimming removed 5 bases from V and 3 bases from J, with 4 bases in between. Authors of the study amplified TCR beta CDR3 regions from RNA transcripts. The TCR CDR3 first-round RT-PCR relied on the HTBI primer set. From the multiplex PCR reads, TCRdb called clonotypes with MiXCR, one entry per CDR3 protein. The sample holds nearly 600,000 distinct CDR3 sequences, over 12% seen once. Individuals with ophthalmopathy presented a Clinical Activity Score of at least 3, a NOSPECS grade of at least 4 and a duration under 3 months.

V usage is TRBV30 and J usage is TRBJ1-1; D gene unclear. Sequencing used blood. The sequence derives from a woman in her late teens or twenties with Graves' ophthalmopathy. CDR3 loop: CAWAYTEAFF. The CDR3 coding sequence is TGTGCCTGGGCATACACTGAAGCTTTCTTT.